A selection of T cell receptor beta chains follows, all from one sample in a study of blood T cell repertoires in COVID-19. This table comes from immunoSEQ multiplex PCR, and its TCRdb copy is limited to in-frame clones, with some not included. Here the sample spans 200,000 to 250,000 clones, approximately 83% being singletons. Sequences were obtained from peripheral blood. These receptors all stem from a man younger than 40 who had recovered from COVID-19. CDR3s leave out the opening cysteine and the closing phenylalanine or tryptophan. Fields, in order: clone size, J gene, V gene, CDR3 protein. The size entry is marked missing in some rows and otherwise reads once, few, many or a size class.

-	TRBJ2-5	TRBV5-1	ASSLDNQGQETQY
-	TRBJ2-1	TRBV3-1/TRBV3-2	ASSQEARLAGGWRDEQF
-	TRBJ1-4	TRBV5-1	ASSPDRGNEKLF
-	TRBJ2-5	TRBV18	ASSPGNRGSQY
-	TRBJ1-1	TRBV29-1	SVSELDREAEAF
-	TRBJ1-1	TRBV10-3	AISDGAGGTEAF
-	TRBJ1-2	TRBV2	ASSESQEYGYT
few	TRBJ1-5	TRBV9	ASSVGGQLNQPQH
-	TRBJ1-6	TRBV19	ASSTGYNSPLH
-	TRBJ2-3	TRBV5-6	ASSPVGGSTDTQY
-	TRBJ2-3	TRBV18	ASSPGLAGTNTDTQY
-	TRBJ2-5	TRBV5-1	ASSFGARQETQY
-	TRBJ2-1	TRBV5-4	ASSLFRDKKGDEQF
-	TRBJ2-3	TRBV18	ASSPRTFTDTQY
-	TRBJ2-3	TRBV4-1	ASSQGQGQGTDTQY
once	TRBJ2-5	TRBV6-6	ASRFRGSETQY
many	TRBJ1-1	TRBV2	ASSEEGPGTEAF
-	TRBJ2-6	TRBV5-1	ASSLGELNSGANVLT
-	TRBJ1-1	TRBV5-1	ASRLVAVDTEAF
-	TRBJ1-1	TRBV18	ASSPSGSGQREAF
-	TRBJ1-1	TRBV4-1	ASSQAIRGVGNTEAF
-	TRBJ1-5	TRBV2	ASSEREPGPQH
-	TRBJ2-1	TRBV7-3	ASSLGGALNEQF
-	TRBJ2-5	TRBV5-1	ASSTGSQETQY
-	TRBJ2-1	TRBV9	ASTGLGNEQF
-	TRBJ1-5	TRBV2	ASSPGFGQPQH
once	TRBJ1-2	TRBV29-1	STPSGQGSYGYT
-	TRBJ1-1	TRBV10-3	AISESRRTDNTEAF
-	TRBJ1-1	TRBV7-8	ASSWGQGVATEAF
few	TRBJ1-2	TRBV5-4	ASSLDSLYGYT
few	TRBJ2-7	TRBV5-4	ASSHAGGGRYEQY
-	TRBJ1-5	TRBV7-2	ASSPDSKSPQH
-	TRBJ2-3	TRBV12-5	ASGLVLGRGGTDTQY